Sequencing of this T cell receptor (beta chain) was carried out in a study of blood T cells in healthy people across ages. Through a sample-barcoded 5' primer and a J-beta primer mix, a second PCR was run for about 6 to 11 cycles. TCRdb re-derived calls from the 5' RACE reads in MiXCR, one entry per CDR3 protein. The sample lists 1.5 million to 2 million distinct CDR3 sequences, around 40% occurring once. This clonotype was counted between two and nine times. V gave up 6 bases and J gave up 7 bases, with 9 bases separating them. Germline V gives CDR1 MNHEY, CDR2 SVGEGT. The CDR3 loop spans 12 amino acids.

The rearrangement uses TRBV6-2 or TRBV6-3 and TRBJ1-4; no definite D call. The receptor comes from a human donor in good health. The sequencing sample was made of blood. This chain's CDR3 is CASRAEREKLFF. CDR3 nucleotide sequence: TGTGCCAGCAGGGCTGAACGTGAAAAACTGTTTTTT.